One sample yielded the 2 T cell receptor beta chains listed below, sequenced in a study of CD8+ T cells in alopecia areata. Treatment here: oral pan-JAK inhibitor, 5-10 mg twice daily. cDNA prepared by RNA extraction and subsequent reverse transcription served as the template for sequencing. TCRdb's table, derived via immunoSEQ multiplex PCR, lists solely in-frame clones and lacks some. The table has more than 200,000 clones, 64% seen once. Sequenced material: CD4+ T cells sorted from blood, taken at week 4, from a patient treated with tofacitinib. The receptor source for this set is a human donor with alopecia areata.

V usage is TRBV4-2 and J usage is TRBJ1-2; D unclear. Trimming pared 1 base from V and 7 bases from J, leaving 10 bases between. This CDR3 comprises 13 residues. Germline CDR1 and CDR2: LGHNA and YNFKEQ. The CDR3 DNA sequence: TGTGCCAGCAGCCAAGGATCTACGGTTGGCTACACCTTC. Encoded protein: CASSQGSTVGYTF.

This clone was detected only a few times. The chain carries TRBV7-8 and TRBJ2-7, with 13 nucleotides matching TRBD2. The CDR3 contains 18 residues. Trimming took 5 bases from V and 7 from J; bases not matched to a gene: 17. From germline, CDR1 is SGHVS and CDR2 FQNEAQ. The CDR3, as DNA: TGTGCCAGCAGCCGCACATACGGACTAGCGGGGGAGGGTCGGGAGCAGTACTTC. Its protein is CASSRTYGLAGEGREQYF.